The 30 T cell receptor beta chains in this list originate from one sample, sequenced in a study of blood T cell repertoires in COVID-19. Assay used: immunoSEQ multiplex PCR; TCRdb lists only in-frame clones, some missing. Here the sample spans 400,000 to 450,000 clones, about nine tenths being singletons. Sequenced material: peripheral blood. These TCRs come from a woman in her 30s with active or convalescent COVID-19.

CDR3 protein: CATADRIGNQPQHF. The CDR3 nucleotides are TGTGCCACGGCGGACAGAATTGGTAATCAGCCCCAGCATTTT. The chain joins TRBV10-3 to TRBJ1-5, with D perhaps matching TRBD1 (6 bases). This CDR3 region has 14 residues. CDR1 and CDR2 (germline): ENHRY, SYGVKD. The V end was cut by 10 bases, the J end by 4 bases, with 17 bases between.

The rearrangement links TRBV4-1 to TRBJ1-1; D gene ambiguous. V was cut by 3 bases and J by 1 base, with 15 bases left in between. This CDR3 contains 16 residues. Per germline, CDR1 MGHRA and CDR2 YSYEKL. The CDR3 DNA reads as TGCGCCAGCAGCCACACCCTCGCGGTGCAGAACACTGAAGCTTTCTTT. Encoded protein: CASSHTLAVQNTEAFF.

CDR3 in amino acids: CASSPLAGKYEQYF. DNA for the CDR3: TGTGCCAGTAGTCCCTTAGCGGGAAAGTACGAGCAGTACTTC. J is TRBJ2-7 and V is TRBV19; 8 positions agree with TRBD2. Germline V gives CDR1 LNHDA, CDR2 SQIVND (reference sequence). This CDR3 is 14 amino acids long. V lost 5 bases, J lost 4 bases, and 7 bases stayed unmatched.

This rearrangement joins TRBV5-5 to TRBJ2-1; tentatively, D is TRBD2 (6 bases). Trimming shortened V by 1 base and J by 10 bases, and 15 bases separated the two germline ends. There are 14 residues in the CDR3. Looked up from germline, CDR1 is SGHKS and CDR2 is YYEKEE (reference sequence). The CDR3 region has the DNA TGTGCCAGCAGCTTGATGACTCAGGCGGGAGAGCAGTTCTTC. Translation: CASSLMTQAGEQFF.

As DNA, the CDR3 is TGTGCCAGCAGTCCACAGGGTAGTGAGCAGTTCTTC. Its translation: CASSPQGSEQFF. The chain couples TRBV28 to TRBJ2-1; D perhaps matches TRBD1 (6 bases). Germline CDR1 and CDR2: MDHEN and SYDVKM. V was shortened by 5 bases and J by 9 bases, with 11 bases between the two germline ends. The CDR3 runs 12 residues.

V and J are TRBV7-8 and TRBJ1-1; TRBD1 aligns across 7 bases. CDR1 and CDR2 (germline): SGHVS, FQNEAQ. There are 17 residues in the CDR3. Losses at the gene ends were 1 base for V and 3 bases for J; bases not matched to a gene: 11. The CDR3 region has the DNA TGTGCCAGCAGCTTAGGTGAGAGGAGGGGGCGAGACACTGAAGCTTTCTTT. Translated: CASSLGERRGRDTEAFF.

The rearrangement links TRBV10-1 to TRBJ2-7; a possible D gene is TRBD1 (5 bases). The length of the CDR3 is 15 residues. CDR1 is WNHNN and CDR2 is SYGVQD in the germline V gene (reference sequence). The V and J ends lost 1 base and 1 base respectively, with 11 bases between them. The DNA of the CDR3 is TGCGCCAGCAGTGAGTATGGGGCACCTTCCTACGAGCAGTACTTC. This translates into CASSEYGAPSYEQYF.

The rearrangement uses TRBV30 and TRBJ2-1; 10 bases line up with TRBD2. J lost 1 base, V lost 2 bases, and 5 bases had no gene match. Germline V lookup: CDR1 GTSNPN, CDR2 SVGIG (reference sequence). This CDR3 has 16 residues. The CDR3 region has the DNA TGTGCCTGGAGTCGTACTAGCGGGATATCCTACAATGAGCAGTTCTTC. This codes for CAWSRTSGISYNEQFF.

The V and J genes are TRBV19 and TRBJ1-1, with D hard to call. The V and J ends lost 1 base and 7 bases respectively, with 13 bases between them. This CDR3 contains 14 residues. Germline lookup yields CDR1 LNHDA and CDR2 SQIVND (reference sequence). For the CDR3, the DNA is TGTGCCAGTAGTATAGCGGGAAAGGGAGTTGAAGCTTTCTTT. Translated, it gives CASSIAGKGVEAFF.

The gene calls are TRBV5-6 and TRBJ1-1; D unclear. CDR3 length equals 13 residues. Per germline, CDR1 SGHDT and CDR2 YYEEEE. Between the trimmed V and J ends, which lost 1 base and 1 base, there was a span of 5 bases. In nucleotides, the CDR3 is TGTGCCAGCAGCTTGCCAGGGAACACTGAAGCTTTCTTT. Amino acids: CASSLPGNTEAFF.

The J gene is TRBJ1-2, the V gene TRBV27, with TRBD1 matching 7 bases. The CDR3 consists of 17 residues. CDR1 is MNHEY and CDR2 is SMNVEV in the germline V gene (reference sequence). V was pared by 6 bases and J by 0 bases, with 13 bases of the junction left unmatched. The CDR3 DNA is TGTGCCAGCAGAGAAGTGGGGACAGATCCATCTAACTATGGCTACACCTTC. Its translation is CASREVGTDPSNYGYTF.

This chain links TRBV5-1 with TRBJ1-2, with 8 bases aligning to TRBD1. The ends lost 3 bases at V and 2 bases at J; junction bases unmatched: 3. CDR3 length: 14 residues. Germline V gene lookup returns CDR1 SGHRS and CDR2 YFSETQ. The CDR3 loop reads CASSSGGGNYGYTF. CDR3 bases: TGCGCCAGCAGCTCAGGGGGCGGGAACTATGGCTACACCTTC.

This rearrangement joins TRBV7-9 to TRBJ1-1, with D possibly being TRBD1 (6 bases). The ends were cut back, 6 bases at V and 1 base at J, with 15 bases in the middle. The CDR3 contains 15 residues. CDR1 SEHNR and CDR2 FQNEAQ come from the germline V gene (reference sequence). DNA for the CDR3: TGTGCCAGCAGTTCAGCCAAGACAGGGAACACTGAAGCTTTCTTT. As protein: CASSSAKTGNTEAFF.

This chain joins TRBV6-5 and TRBJ1-6; the D gene is possibly TRBD1 (5 bases). The length of the CDR3 is 14 residues. Germline CDR1 and CDR2: MNHEY and SVGAGI. The germline V and J ends were trimmed by 2 bases and 8 bases, with 10 bases remaining between them. This CDR3 is CASSYQGGDSPLHF. The CDR3 nucleotides are TGTGCCAGCAGTTACCAGGGAGGGGATTCACCCCTCCACTTT.

The gene calls are TRBV30 and TRBJ2-3; 9 nucleotides match TRBD1. V trimming: 3 bases; J trimming: 3 bases; junction bases outside the gene matches: 10. The CDR3 sequence is 16 residues long. Germline assignment: CDR1 GTSNPN and CDR2 SVGIG (reference sequence). In DNA form, the CDR3 reads TGTGCCTGGAGGTCATACAGGGGGCGTTCGACAGATACGCAGTATTTT. This translates into CAWRSYRGRSTDTQYF.

The V gene is TRBV7-6, the J gene TRBJ2-5; tentatively, D is TRBD1 (5 bases). V lost 5 bases and J lost 5, with 18 bases in between. Germline CDR1 and CDR2: SGHVS and FNYEAQ. The CDR3 extends over 15 amino acids. CDR3 in DNA: TGTGCCAGCAGCGTCAGGACACACACCGGGGAGACCCAGTACTTC. It specifies CASSVRTHTGETQYF.

This clone was seen a single time. The chain combines TRBV29-1 with TRBJ2-7, with no clear D. Trimming pared 1 base from V and 0 bases from J, leaving 7 bases between. Germline assignment: CDR1 SQVTM and CDR2 ANQGSEA. The CDR3 runs 13 residues. The CDR3 coding sequence is TGCAGCGTTGAAGGTGAGAACTCCTACGAGCAGTACTTC. Encoded protein: CSVEGENSYEQYF.

The genes are TRBV4-1 and TRBJ2-6; D gene uncertain. Germline loops: CDR1 MGHRA, CDR2 YSYEKL. Trimming removed 1 base at V and 4 bases at J, with 14 bases between. The CDR3 has 17 amino acids. DNA of the CDR3: TGCGCCAGCAGCCAAGTAAGAACACTAACGGGGGCCAACGTCCTGACTTTC. Its translation: CASSQVRTLTGANVLTF.

The chain recombines TRBV19 with TRBJ1-5, with D unclear. Trimming removed 7 bases at V and 3 bases at J, with 10 bases between. CDR1 and CDR2 from the germline V gene are LNHDA and SQIVND (reference sequence). The length of the CDR3 is 13 residues. The CDR3 nucleotides read TGTGCCAGTACCGGGGTTCCCAATCAGCCCCAGCATTTT. Protein: CASTGVPNQPQHF.

This sequence joins TRBV4-1 and TRBJ1-6; 7 positions agree with TRBD1. This CDR3 is built from 14 residues. The germline gives CDR1 MGHRA, CDR2 YSYEKL. The trim removed 6 bases at V and 5 bases at J, leaving 4 bases unmatched. CDR3 nucleotides: TGCGCCAGCAGGGCCGGGACAGATAATTCACCCCTCCACTTT. It yields the protein CASRAGTDNSPLHF.

This chain uses TRBV5-6 with TRBJ1-2; tentative D call: TRBD1 (6 bases). V was pared by 3 bases and J by 4 bases, with 16 bases between. Germline V CDR1 and CDR2: SGHDT, YYEEEE. The CDR3 length is 15 residues. The CDR3 DNA reads TGTGCCAGCAGCTCCGACGGGACAACGAGCTATGGCTACACCTTC. This sequence encodes CASSSDGTTSYGYTF. The complete variable domain, with remaining parts taken from reference TRBV5-6 and TRBJ1-2, reads DAGVTQSPTHLIKTRGQQVTLRCSPKSGHDTVSWYQQALGQGPQFIFQYYEEEERQRGNFPDRFSGHQFPNYSSELNVNALLLGDSALYLCASSSDGTTSYGYTFGSGTRLTVV.

The rearrangement joins TRBV5-5 to TRBJ1-4; a possible D gene is TRBD1 (5 bases). V gave up 4 bases and J gave up 5 bases, with 12 bases separating them. The germline V gene encodes CDR1 SGHKS and CDR2 YYEKEE (reference sequence). The CDR3 is made up of 14 amino acids. This CDR3 is CASSTKTENEKLFF. The CDR3 coding sequence is TGTGCCAGCAGCACTAAGACAGAGAATGAAAAACTGTTTTTT.

In this sample, this clone turned up a few times. This rearrangement joins TRBV12-3 or TRBV12-4 to TRBJ2-3, with 9 bases that match TRBD2. The CDR3 length is 12 residues. The V segment lost 2 bases and the J segment 14 bases; nucleotides outside the gene matches: 5. CDR3 sequence: CASSLSSGGPYF. The CDR3 nucleotides are TGTGCCAGCAGTTTAAGTAGCGGGGGTCCGTATTTT.

The chain joins TRBV19 to TRBJ2-1; 10 nucleotides line up with TRBD2. This CDR3 has 16 residues. Per germline, CDR1 LNHDA and CDR2 SQIVND (reference sequence). The ends lost 3 bases at V and 4 bases at J; junction bases unmatched: 6. The CDR3: CASSIWWTSGYNEQFF. The CDR3, as DNA: TGTGCCAGTAGTATTTGGTGGACTAGCGGATACAATGAGCAGTTCTTC.

This clone is a singleton in its sample. The rearrangement uses TRBV2 and TRBJ1-2; 9 bases agree with TRBD1. J was trimmed by 2 bases and V by 8 bases; bases with no gene match: 9. The CDR3 contains 15 residues. Germline lookup yields CDR1 SNHLY and CDR2 FYNNEI. DNA for the CDR3: TGTGCCAGCTTTGCTGGTGGACAGGGGAACTATGGCTACACCTTC. This sequence encodes CASFAGGQGNYGYTF.

This clone was seen just once. The chain combines TRBV29-1 with TRBJ2-1; 7 bases line up with TRBD1. This CDR3 region has 15 residues. Germline values: CDR1 SQVTM, CDR2 ANQGSEA. The junction had 9 bases not matched to a gene; V was cut back by 3 bases and J by 4 bases. CDR3 loop: CSVESLGTEYNEQFF. In nucleotides, the CDR3 is TGCAGCGTTGAGAGTCTAGGGACAGAATACAATGAGCAGTTCTTC.

V gene TRBV7-2 combines with J gene TRBJ2-7, with 9 bases matching TRBD2. J was trimmed by 4 bases and V by 4 bases; bases with no gene match: 5. The CDR3 totals 14 residues. Per the germline V gene, CDR1 is SGHTA and CDR2 is FQGNSA. The CDR3 coding sequence is TGTGCCAGCAGCTCGACTAGCGGCAGATACGAGCAGTACTTC. Amino acid sequence: CASSSTSGRYEQYF.

The chain uses TRBV28 and TRBJ2-7; a weak D match, TRBD2 (7 bases). Trimming pared 8 bases from V and 4 bases from J, leaving 21 bases between. Germline CDR1 reads MDHEN; CDR2 reads SYDVKM. The length of the CDR3 is 15 residues. The CDR3 nucleotides read TGTGCCAGCCGCCCCCGGGGGGCTGGGGGTTACGAGCAGTACTTC. Translation gives CASRPRGAGGYEQYF.

This chain links TRBV15 with TRBJ2-3, with D perhaps TRBD1 (6 bases). Germline V gene data show CDR1 as LNHNV and CDR2 as YYDKDF (reference sequence). Trimming removed 1 base at V and 6 bases at J, with 11 bases between. The CDR3 consists of 14 residues. For the CDR3, the DNA is TGTGCCACCAGCAGAGGGGACACCGGGGATACGCAGTATTTT. This translates into CATSRGDTGDTQYF.

In its sample, this clone was seen a few times. V is TRBV12-3 or TRBV12-4 and J is TRBJ1-3; no definite D call. V was pared by 5 bases and J by 4 bases, with 3 bases between. This CDR3 is 11 amino acids long. CDR3 protein: CASSTGNTIYF. The CDR3 nucleotides read TGTGCCAGCAGTACAGGAAACACCATATATTTT.